This T cell receptor beta chain was sequenced in a study of cytomegalovirus exposure and HLA in healthy donors. The wider study: Samples from HLA-typed donors yielded around 85 million unique TCRs in an early data release. Study-wide points: Most TCR beta V segments were productive about 87% or about 30% of the time in an earlier analysis.

The PCR made use of 60 Vbeta and 13 Jbeta primers. Using immunoSEQ multiplex PCR, the repertoire was profiled, and TCRdb retains in-frame clones only, with some absent. The profile shows about 200,000 clones, roughly 80% of them singletons. Remarks on this clone: Antigen unknown.

Sequencing was performed on PBMCs. This TCR came from a man aged 35-49 years in good health and CMV-seropositive.

Here the CDR3 reads CASSELGAGSQPQHF. The CDR3 DNA is TGTGCCAGCAGTGAATTGGGAGCCGGCAGTCAGCCCCAGCATTTT. The genes are TRBV2 and TRBJ1-5; D call uncertain. V lost 2 bases and J 6 bases, leaving 14 bases between the germline ends. CDR1 and CDR2 (germline): SNHLY, FYNNEI. This CDR3 spans 15 amino acids.